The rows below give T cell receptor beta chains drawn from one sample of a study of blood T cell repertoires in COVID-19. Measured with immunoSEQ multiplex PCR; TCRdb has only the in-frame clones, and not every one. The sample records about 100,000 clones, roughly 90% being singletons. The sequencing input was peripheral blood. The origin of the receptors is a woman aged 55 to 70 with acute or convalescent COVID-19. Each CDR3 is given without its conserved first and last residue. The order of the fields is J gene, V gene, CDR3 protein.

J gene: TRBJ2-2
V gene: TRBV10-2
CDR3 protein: ASTPGLNTGELF

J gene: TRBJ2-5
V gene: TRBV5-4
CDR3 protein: ASSQADGETQY

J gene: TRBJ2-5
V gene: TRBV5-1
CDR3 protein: ASSPGTSMETQY

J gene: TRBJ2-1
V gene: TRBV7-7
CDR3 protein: ASSSILSSYNEQF

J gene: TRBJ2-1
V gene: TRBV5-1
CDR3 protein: ASSFGGQFFDEQF

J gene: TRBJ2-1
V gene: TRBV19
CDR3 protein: ASSIVGLVGGEQF

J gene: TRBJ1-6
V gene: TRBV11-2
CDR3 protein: ASSLKGQGWNSPLH

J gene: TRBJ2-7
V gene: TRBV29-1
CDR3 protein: SVERQGNTYEQY

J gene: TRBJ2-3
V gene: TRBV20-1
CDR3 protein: SARTDTQY

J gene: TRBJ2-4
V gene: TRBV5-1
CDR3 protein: ASSFGTSGRETKNIQY

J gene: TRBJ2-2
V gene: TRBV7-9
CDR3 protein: ASSLASNPTGELF

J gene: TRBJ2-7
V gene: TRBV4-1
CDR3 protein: ASSQNGQGREQY

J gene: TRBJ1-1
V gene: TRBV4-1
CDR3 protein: ASSQETQGGKNTEAF

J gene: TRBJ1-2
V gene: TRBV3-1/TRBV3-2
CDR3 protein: ASSSTGYGYT

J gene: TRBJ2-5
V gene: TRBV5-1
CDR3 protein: ASSPNRVGETQY

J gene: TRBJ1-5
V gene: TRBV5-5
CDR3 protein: ASSLAGGNQPQH

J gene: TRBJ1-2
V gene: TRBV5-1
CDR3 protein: ASSAWQGAQGYT

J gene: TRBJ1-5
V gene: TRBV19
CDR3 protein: ASSWGRASNQPQH

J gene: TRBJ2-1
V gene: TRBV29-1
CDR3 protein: SVEEGRGYQF

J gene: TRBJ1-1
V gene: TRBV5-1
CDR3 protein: ASRQGADTEAF

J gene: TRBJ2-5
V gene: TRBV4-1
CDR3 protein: ASSPGSQETQY

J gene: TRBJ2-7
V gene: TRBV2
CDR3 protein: ASSPGTSGTHEQY

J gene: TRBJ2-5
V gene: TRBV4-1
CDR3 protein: ASSPGTGVQETQY

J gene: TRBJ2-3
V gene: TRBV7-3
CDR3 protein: ASSFGLASDTQY

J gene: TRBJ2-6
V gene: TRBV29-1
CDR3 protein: SVELAGFGANVLT